This is a list of T cell receptor beta chains from one sample in a study of technical replicates of blood from a handful of donors. Profiled with immunoSEQ multiplex PCR; TCRdb holds only in-frame clones, not every one. This table has 64,000 or so clones, roughly 97% appearing once. Material: T cells isolated from PBMCs. These receptors were obtained from a human donor in good health. Each CDR3 is given with its conserved first and last residue. The listing skips clone size in some rows; elsewhere it reads once, few, many or a size class.

clone_size	j_call	v_call	cdr3_aa
once	TRBJ2-7	TRBV5-1	CASSVRDRDGEQYF
NA	TRBJ1-3	TRBV6-1	CASSSTQGNTIYF
NA	TRBJ1-5	TRBV30	CAWSVGYRSDYSNQPQHF
NA	TRBJ2-1	TRBV5-6	CASSLLSGRAIVYNEQFF
NA	TRBJ1-5	TRBV11-3	CASSPRGEDRYGHSNQPQHF
NA	TRBJ1-2	TRBV19	CASSVGISGYGYTF
NA	TRBJ1-1	TRBV6-4	CASPWTESNTEAFF
NA	TRBJ1-1	TRBV10-3	CAIKDRGQTEAFF
NA	TRBJ1-5	TRBV27	CASGGENQPQHF
NA	TRBJ2-7	TRBV2	CASIARTAAYEQYF
NA	TRBJ1-4	TRBV9	CASSPPTNEKLFF
NA	TRBJ2-2	TRBV5-1	CASSWTGSIFGELFF
NA	TRBJ2-7	TRBV18	CASSPPSEGQYF
NA	TRBJ2-5	TRBV7-6	CASSYYVGQQETQYF
NA	TRBJ1-2	TRBV2	CASSEVGAANYGYTF
NA	TRBJ1-2	TRBV12-5	CASGLAYYGYTF
NA	TRBJ2-2	TRBV5-6	CASSATGAINTGELFF
NA	TRBJ1-1	TRBV29-1	CSVASSTEAFF
NA	TRBJ1-1	TRBV27	CASSYMSGYTEAFF
NA	TRBJ2-5	TRBV5-8	CASDPPGRGETQYF
NA	TRBJ1-1	TRBV5-6	CASSLGGPREAFF
NA	TRBJ1-3	TRBV19	CASSPLGQGAGNTIYF
NA	TRBJ2-5	TRBV6-5	CASSSTSAQETQYF
NA	TRBJ1-1	TRBV6-5	CASSYGQGVEAFF
NA	TRBJ1-1	TRBV5-6	CASSLSDSPMNTEAFF
NA	TRBJ2-1	TRBV29-1	CSVTDTNRGGIVF
NA	TRBJ1-2	TRBV15	CATSRNDRDGGYTF
NA	TRBJ2-7	TRBV7-9	CASSGGQGVYEQYF
NA	TRBJ2-5	TRBV10-1	CASSESASGSLTQYF
NA	TRBJ2-6	TRBV13	CASRRGLSGANVLTF
NA	TRBJ2-1	TRBV19	CASSIGQGGWFF
NA	TRBJ1-5	TRBV4-1	CASSQVSRAVQPQHF
NA	TRBJ1-2	TRBV28	CASSLVVIIRGAHGGGYTF
NA	TRBJ2-2	TRBV19	CASQARLNTGELFF
NA	TRBJ1-1	TRBV12-5	CASGKPGGEAFF
NA	TRBJ2-5	TRBV5-1	CASSLAYQETQYF
NA	TRBJ1-2	TRBV28	CASDNPDGYTF
NA	TRBJ2-1	TRBV4-1	CASSQPTSRSYNEQFF
NA	TRBJ1-2	TRBV2	CASSAERVYGYTF
NA	TRBJ2-1	TRBV11-2	CASSSPLTAIHEQFF
NA	TRBJ1-1	TRBV6-5	CASGGTGSVTEAFF
NA	TRBJ2-7	TRBV6-5	CASSKKGNWEQYF